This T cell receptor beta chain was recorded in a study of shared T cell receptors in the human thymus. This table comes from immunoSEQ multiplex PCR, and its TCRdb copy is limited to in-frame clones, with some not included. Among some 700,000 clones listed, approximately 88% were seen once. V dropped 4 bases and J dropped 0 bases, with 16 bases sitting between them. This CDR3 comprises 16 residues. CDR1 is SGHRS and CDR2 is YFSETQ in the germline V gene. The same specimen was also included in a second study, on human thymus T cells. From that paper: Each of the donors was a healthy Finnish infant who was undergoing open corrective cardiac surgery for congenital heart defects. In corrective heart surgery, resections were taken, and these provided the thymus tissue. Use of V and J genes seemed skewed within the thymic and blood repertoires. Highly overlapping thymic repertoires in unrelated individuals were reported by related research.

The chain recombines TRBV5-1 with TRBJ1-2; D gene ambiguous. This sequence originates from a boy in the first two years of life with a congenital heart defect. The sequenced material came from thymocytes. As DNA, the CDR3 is TGCGCCAGCAGCCCGGTTTGGGCAGACCCTAACTATGGCTACACCTTC. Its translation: CASSPVWADPNYGYTF.